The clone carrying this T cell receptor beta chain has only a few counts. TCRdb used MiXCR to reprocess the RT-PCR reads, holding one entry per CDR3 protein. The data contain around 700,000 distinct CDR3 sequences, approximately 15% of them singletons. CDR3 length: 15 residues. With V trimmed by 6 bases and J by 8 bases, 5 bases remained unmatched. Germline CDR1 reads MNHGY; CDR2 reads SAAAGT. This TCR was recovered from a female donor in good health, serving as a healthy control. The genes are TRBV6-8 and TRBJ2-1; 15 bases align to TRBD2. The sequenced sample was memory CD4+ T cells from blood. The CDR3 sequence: CASSTRTSGGDEQFF. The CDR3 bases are TGTGCCAGCAGCACTAGGACTAGCGGGGGGGATGAGCAGTTCTTC.